Presented here are 17 T cell receptor beta chains from one specimen sequenced in a study of blood T cell repertoires in COVID-19. Assay: immunoSEQ multiplex PCR; the TCRdb copy retains only in-frame clones and omits some. The sample lists 45,000 to 55,000 clones; less than 85% were seen once. Material for sequencing was peripheral blood. These receptors originate from a human donor in a cohort sampled during active COVID-19.

The V gene is TRBV7-9, the J gene TRBJ1-2, with D hard to call. V lost 5 bases and J 2 bases, leaving 9 bases between the germline ends. The CDR3 is made up of 13 amino acids. Germline lookup yields CDR1 SEHNR and CDR2 FQNEAQ (reference sequence). The CDR3 nucleotides are TGTGCCAGCAGCGCCGGGGAGAACTATGGCTACACCTTC. As protein: CASSAGENYGYTF.

This chain connects TRBV19 to TRBJ1-1; D gene ambiguous. CDR1 is LNHDA and CDR2 is SQIVND in the germline V gene (reference sequence). CDR3 length equals 15 residues. Trimming removed 6 bases from V and 0 bases from J, with 14 bases in between. The CDR3 reads CASRDRGVMNTEAFF. The CDR3 coding sequence is TGTGCCAGTAGGGACCGGGGAGTAATGAACACTGAAGCTTTCTTT.

This clone was seen a handful of times. The rearrangement links TRBV7-9 to TRBJ1-1; D call uncertain. Trimming stripped 1 base from V and 4 bases from J, with 10 bases between. The CDR3 covers 14 residues. CDR1 and CDR2 (germline): SEHNR, FQNEAQ (reference sequence). The CDR3 loop is CASSLGAKTTEAFF. The CDR3 DNA sequence: TGTGCCAGCAGCTTAGGGGCAAAGACCACTGAAGCTTTCTTT.

This clone appeared once. The chain employs TRBV29-1 and TRBJ1-2; TRBD1 matches at 7 bases. The germline gives CDR1 SQVTM, CDR2 ANQGSEA. The CDR3 has 10 residues. Trimming at V came to 6 bases and at J to 6 bases, leaving 1 base not matched to a gene. The CDR3 coding sequence is TGCAGCGTAGACAGGGATGGCTACACCTTC. This encodes CSVDRDGYTF. Using reference TRBV29-1 and TRBJ1-2 for the parts outside the CDR3, the full variable domain is SAVISQKPSRDICQRGTSLTIQCQVDSQVTMMFWYRQQPGQSLTLIATANQGSEATYESGFVIDKFPISRPNLTFSTLTVSNMSPEDSSIYLCSVDRDGYTFGSGTRLTVV.

In this sample, this clone turned up once. The chain's CDR3 is CASSVGLAPAEQYF. The CDR3, as DNA: TGTGCCAGCAGCGTGGGACTAGCGCCCGCCGAGCAGTACTTC. This sequence joins TRBV7-2 and TRBJ2-7, with 10 bases fitting TRBD2. CDR3 length equals 14 residues. In germline, CDR1 is SGHTA, CDR2 FQGNSA. With 5 bases clipped from V and 6 bases from J, the junction kept 7 bases outside the gene matches.

V and J are TRBV9 and TRBJ2-4; perhaps TRBD1 as D (5 bases). Germline loops: CDR1 SGDLS, CDR2 YYNGEE. V lost 0 bases and J lost 5, with 9 bases in between. The CDR3 is made up of 14 amino acids. The CDR3 protein is CASSVGGRENIQYF. CDR3 nucleotide sequence: TGTGCCAGCAGCGTAGGGGGCCGGGAAAACATTCAGTACTTC.

The genes are TRBV6-5 and TRBJ1-4, with 7 bases lining up with TRBD1. CDR3 size: 15 residues. Trimming cost V 5 bases and J 8 bases; bases outside gene matches: 11. The germline V gene encodes CDR1 MNHEY and CDR2 SVGAGI. This CDR3 reads CASSQSWDSHEKLFF. CDR3 coding DNA: TGTGCCAGCAGTCAATCCTGGGACAGCCACGAAAAACTGTTTTTT.

This rearrangement joins TRBV14 to TRBJ2-2; maybe TRBD1 (6 bases). This CDR3 region has 12 residues. The germline V gene encodes CDR1 SGHDN and CDR2 FVKESK. Trimming pared 7 bases from V and 5 bases from J, leaving 8 bases between. Here the CDR3 reads CASKGVTGELFF. CDR3 DNA: TGTGCCAGCAAGGGGGTGACCGGGGAGCTGTTTTTT.

V gene TRBV5-1 combines with J gene TRBJ2-5; 13 bases align to TRBD2. V shed 4 bases and J 5 bases; nucleotides not matched to a gene: 11. This CDR3 region has 17 residues. The germline V gene encodes CDR1 SGHRS and CDR2 YFSETQ. CDR3: CASSRTSGGASTETQYF. The DNA for the CDR3 is TGCGCCAGCAGCCGCACTAGCGGGGGGGCCTCAACGGAGACCCAGTACTTC.

This clone has only one observation. The gene calls are TRBV7-2 and TRBJ2-2; a possible D gene is TRBD2 (8 bases). The CDR3 covers 18 residues. CDR1 is SGHTA, CDR2 FQGNSA, per germline. V dropped 3 bases and J dropped 6 bases, with 23 bases sitting between them. The CDR3 DNA reads as TGTGCCAGCAGCTTGTCCACGAGGAGACAGGGACTAGCCGGGGAGCTGTTTTTT. Amino acid sequence: CASSLSTRRQGLAGELFF.

This chain connects TRBV28 to TRBJ1-1; D gene uncertain. This CDR3 contains 13 residues. Germline V CDR1 and CDR2: MDHEN, SYDVKM. Between the trimmed V and J ends, which lost 3 bases and 7 bases, there was a span of 12 bases. The CDR3 nucleotides read TGTGCCAGCAGTTTGTCCGGGTGGCTTGAAGCTTTCTTT. Translating it yields CASSLSGWLEAFF.

The CDR3 spells CASSQDRTGYYEQYF. As DNA, the CDR3 is TGTGCCAGCAGCCAAGATCGAACAGGTTACTACGAGCAGTACTTC. The V call is TRBV3-1 (or the pseudogene TRBV3-2), the J call TRBJ2-7, with D perhaps TRBD1 (5 bases). The germline V and J ends were trimmed by 0 bases and 3 bases, with 12 bases remaining between them. This CDR3 comprises 15 residues. In germline, CDR1 is LGHDT, CDR2 YNNKEL (reference sequence).

The chain recombines TRBV7-8 with TRBJ2-3; TRBD2 matches 8 bases. The CDR3 has 17 amino acids. The V gene's germline CDR1 is SGHVS and CDR2 FQNEAQ. V lost 4 bases and J lost 0; bases outside the gene matches: 9. CDR3: CASSSLTSGLSTDTQYF. DNA of the CDR3: TGTGCCAGCAGCTCATTAACTAGCGGCCTTAGCACAGATACGCAGTATTTT.

The chain links TRBV2 to TRBJ2-3; 9 bases align to TRBD2. The CDR3 has 14 residues. Germline assignment: CDR1 SNHLY and CDR2 FYNNEI. Trimming at V came to 7 bases and at J to 4 bases, leaving 6 bases not matched to a gene. The CDR3 bases are TGTGCCAGCAAAAAGCGGGGGGTCTCAGATACGCAGTATTTT. Protein: CASKKRGVSDTQYF.

Concerning this clone itself: The junction does not match germline at one end; this may be a read error. The CDR3, as DNA: TGTGCCAGTAGGGGGGTGTCAGGGACTAGGGGTTTT. This encodes CASRGVSGTRGF. The V gene is TRBV19, the J gene TRBJ2-3; 8 nucleotides line up with TRBD2. Per the germline V gene, CDR1 is LNHDA and CDR2 is SQIVND (reference sequence). The CDR3 consists of 12 residues.

This clone was recorded a few times. The rearrangement joins TRBV7-9 to TRBJ2-2, with D tentatively TRBD1 (6 bases). The CDR3 is 15 amino acids. Germline V gene lookup returns CDR1 SEHNR and CDR2 FQNEAQ (reference sequence). Trimming removed 5 bases at V and 4 bases at J, with 14 bases between. CDR3 residues: CASSHTGLVTGELFF. DNA for the CDR3: TGTGCCAGCAGCCATACAGGGCTAGTCACCGGGGAGCTGTTTTTT.

The genes are TRBV15 and TRBJ2-1; TRBD2 agrees at 15 bases. With 2 bases clipped from V and 1 base from J, the junction kept 12 bases outside the gene matches. CDR1 and CDR2 (germline): LNHNV, YYDKDF (reference sequence). The CDR3 runs to 21 residues. The CDR3 spells CATSRPKGTSGGWGSYNEQFF. For the CDR3, the DNA is TGTGCCACCAGCAGACCCAAAGGGACTAGCGGGGGGTGGGGGTCCTACAATGAGCAGTTCTTC.